These 29 T cell receptor beta chains were all obtained from the same sample, sequenced in a study of cytomegalovirus exposure and HLA in healthy donors. PCR involved 60 Vbeta and 13 Jbeta primers. Clones were read by immunoSEQ multiplex PCR, and TCRdb kept only the in-frame ones, dropping some. Of about 170,000 clones in the sample, roughly 84% are singletons; the top ten hold 1.2%. Sequencing input: PBMCs. The source of these receptors is a boy aged 2-15 years in good health and CMV-seronegative.

CDR3 DNA: TGTGCCAGCAGCTCGACGGGATCCTACGAGCAGTACTTC. It specifies CASSSTGSYEQYF. The rearrangement joins TRBV5-4 to TRBJ2-7; possible D gene TRBD2, 5 bases. Germline V gene data show CDR1 as SGHNT and CDR2 as YYREEE (reference sequence). The CDR3 has 13 residues. Trimming pared 3 bases from V and 1 base from J, leaving 8 bases between. Full variable domain (remainder filled in from reference TRBV5-4 and TRBJ2-7): ETGVTQSPTHLIKTRGQQVTLRCSSQSGHNTVSWYQQALGQGPQFIFQYYREEENGRGNFPPRFSGLQFPNYSSELNVNALELDDSALYLCASSSTGSYEQYFGPGTRLTVT.

The V gene is TRBV18, the J gene TRBJ2-7; 10 nucleotides line up with TRBD2. CDR1 is KGHSH and CDR2 is LQKENI in the germline V gene. V was pared by 3 bases and J by 3 bases, with 2 bases of the junction left unmatched. The CDR3 length is 14 residues. The CDR3 nucleotides read TGTGCCAGCTCACCTAGCGGGAGGAACTACGAGCAGTACTTC. It codes for CASSPSGRNYEQYF.

This clone was found once. The J gene is TRBJ2-5, the V gene TRBV10-2; perhaps TRBD2 as D (6 bases). V shed 3 bases and J shed 1 base, with 15 bases lying between them. Germline CDR1 is WSHSY and CDR2 is SAAADI. The CDR3 has 16 amino acids. In nucleotides, the CDR3 is TGCGCCAGCAGTGAAGGTTCGGGAGTCCTCCAAGAGACCCAGTACTTC. It yields the protein CASSEGSGVLQETQYF.

The chain employs TRBV11-2 and TRBJ1-2, with 10 nucleotides matching TRBD1. V shed 1 base, J shed 8 bases, and the junction held 4 bases outside the gene matches. This CDR3 has 14 amino acids. Germline CDR1 and CDR2: SGHAT and FQNNGV. CDR3 DNA: TGTGCCAGCAGCTTAGGACAGGGGGCGGAGGGCTACACCTTC. Translating gives CASSLGQGAEGYTF.

The chain combines TRBV9 with TRBJ2-3; TRBD2 agrees at 10 bases. The ends lost 0 bases at V and 2 bases at J; junction bases unmatched: 15. CDR3 size: 20 residues. Germline CDR1 and CDR2: SGDLS and YYNGEE. The CDR3 sequence: CASSVESGGALVPHTDTQYF. The DNA of the CDR3 is TGTGCCAGCAGCGTAGAGAGCGGGGGGGCCCTCGTTCCCCACACAGATACGCAGTATTTT.

The DNA for the CDR3 is TGTGCCAGTAGCCTGGGGCTCAGAGGTGGGAATGAGCAGTTCTTC. This sequence encodes CASSLGLRGGNEQFF. The V call is TRBV19, the J call TRBJ2-1; TRBD1 might be the D (5 bases). The CDR3 sequence is 15 residues long. CDR1 is LNHDA and CDR2 is SQIVND in the germline V gene (reference sequence). Trimming pared 6 bases from V and 7 bases from J, leaving 19 bases between.

The count of this clone is one. The J gene is TRBJ1-5, the V gene TRBV9, with D maybe TRBD1 (5 bases). Germline V gene sequence: CDR1 SGDLS, CDR2 YYNGEE. The CDR3 length is 15 residues. The V end lost 3 bases, the J end lost 4 bases, and 14 bases lay between the germline ends. CDR3 sequence: CASSAGRGWNQPQHF. In DNA, the CDR3 is TGTGCCAGCAGCGCCGGGCGGGGGTGGAATCAGCCCCAGCATTTT. Full variable domain (remainder filled in from reference TRBV9 and TRBJ1-5): DSGVTQTPKHLITATGQRVTLRCSPRSGDLSVYWYQQSLDQGLQFLIQYYNGEERAKGNILERFSAQQFPDLHSELNLSSLELGDSALYFCASSAGRGWNQPQHFGDGTRLSIL.

V is TRBV9 and J is TRBJ1-3; D may be TRBD1 (6 bases). The CDR3 has 15 residues. Per germline, CDR1 SGDLS and CDR2 YYNGEE. Trimming shortened V by 3 bases and J by 7 bases, and 17 bases separated the two germline ends. The CDR3 reads CASSAVGGARNTIYF. CDR3 DNA: TGTGCCAGCAGCGCCGTTGGGGGGGCAAGGAACACCATATATTTT.

The genes are TRBV7-9 and TRBJ1-5; the D is unclear. The CDR3 runs to 12 residues. Germline V gene data show CDR1 as SEHNR and CDR2 as FQNEAQ (reference sequence). The germline V and J ends were trimmed by 4 bases and 6 bases, with 7 bases remaining between them. CDR3 in DNA: TGTGCCAGCAGCTCCGAGGGTCAGCCCCAGCATTTT. Its protein product is CASSSEGQPQHF. Full variable domain (missing parts from reference TRBV7-9 and TRBJ1-5): DTGVSQNPRHKITKRGQNVTFRCDPISEHNRLYWYRQTLGQGPEFLTYFQNEAQLEKSRLLSDRFSAERPKGSFSTLEIQRTEQGDSAMYLCASSSEGQPQHFGDGTRLSIL.

The chain links TRBV10-3 to TRBJ2-7; TRBD2 agrees at 9 bases. CDR3 length equals 14 residues. The junction had 3 bases not matched to a gene; V was cut back by 6 bases and J by 0 bases. Germline V gene sequence: CDR1 ENHRY, CDR2 SYGVKD. The CDR3 DNA is TGTGCCATCAGGAGACTAGCGGACTCCTACGAGCAGTACTTC. This codes for CAIRRLADSYEQYF.

The chain uses TRBV5-4 and TRBJ2-4; 13 bases are shared with TRBD2. CDR1 is SGHNT, CDR2 YYREEE, per germline (reference sequence). This CDR3 region has 16 residues. V was clipped by 5 bases and J by 3 bases; unmatched bases: 5. The CDR3 loop is CASSPTSGGGKNIQYF. In DNA, the CDR3 is TGTGCCAGCAGTCCAACTAGCGGGGGGGGCAAAAACATTCAGTACTTC. Supplemented by reference TRBV5-4 and TRBJ2-4, the full variable domain reads ETGVTQSPTHLIKTRGQQVTLRCSSQSGHNTVSWYQQALGQGPQFIFQYYREEENGRGNFPPRFSGLQFPNYSSELNVNALELDDSALYLCASSPTSGGGKNIQYFGAGTRLSVL.

This clone is a singleton in its sample. Mismatch with germline at one junction end may stem from a read error. The genes are TRBV6-5 and TRBJ2-1, with TRBD2 matching 7 bases. The CDR3 extends over 15 amino acids. Germline values: CDR1 MNHEY, CDR2 SVGAGI. CDR3 residues: CASSSGTPSHNEQFF. The DNA of the CDR3 is TGTGCCAGCAGTAGCGGGACTCCCTCCCACAATGAGCAGTTCTTC.

The V and J genes are TRBV25-1 and TRBJ2-1; TRBD1 aligns across 9 bases. Germline V gene data show CDR1 as MGHDK and CDR2 as SYGVNS. The CDR3 consists of 15 residues. V dropped 4 bases and J dropped 5; count of bases not matched to a gene: 6. The CDR3 sequence: CASSGGQGPDNEQFF. CDR3 bases: TGTGCCAGCAGTGGAGGACAGGGGCCGGACAATGAGCAGTTCTTC.

The chain is built from TRBV11-2 and TRBJ1-5; 12 bases are a match to TRBD1. The germline V gene has CDR1 SGHAT and CDR2 FQNNGV. The CDR3 totals 14 residues. J lost 6 bases, V lost 5 bases, and 2 bases had no gene match. DNA of the CDR3: TGTGCCAGCAGCGGGACAGGGGGCGGTCAGCCCCAGCATTTT. It translates to CASSGTGGGQPQHF.

The chain is built from TRBV11-1 and TRBJ2-5, with D possibly matching TRBD2 (7 bases). The CDR3 is made up of 14 amino acids. The V gene's germline CDR1 is SGHAT and CDR2 FQDESV (reference sequence). Trimming pared 5 bases from V and 5 bases from J, leaving 15 bases between. CDR3 DNA sequence: TGTGCCAGCAGCCCCGAAGGGGGGGAGGAGACCCAGTACTTC. It encodes CASSPEGGEETQYF.

The chain is built from TRBV5-1 and TRBJ2-5, with 7 positions matching TRBD2. The CDR3 is made up of 14 amino acids. CDR1 is SGHRS and CDR2 is YFSETQ in the germline V gene. Unmatched junction bases numbered 8, after V lost 4 bases and J lost 5 bases. The CDR3 coding sequence is TGCGCCAGCAGCCGCATCGGGAGGTGGGAGACCCAGTACTTC. This sequence encodes CASSRIGRWETQYF.

This clone was observed once. The CDR3 region is CASRPKTGGIGEQYF. CDR3 nucleotide sequence: TGTGCCAGCAGACCCAAGACAGGGGGCATCGGGGAGCAGTACTTC. The chain carries TRBV6-5 and TRBJ2-7; 10 nucleotides line up with TRBD1. The CDR3 has 15 amino acids. Germline V gene sequence: CDR1 MNHEY, CDR2 SVGAGI. Losses at the gene ends were 6 bases for V and 7 bases for J; bases not matched to a gene: 12.

CDR3 coding DNA: TGTGCCGCCCGGGACAGGGGGAAAGGGGAAAAACTGTTTTTT. Its protein is CAARDRGKGEKLFF. This chain uses TRBV6-1 with TRBJ1-4, with 11 bases matching TRBD1. Germline loops: CDR1 MNHNS, CDR2 SASEGT. The V segment lost 11 bases and the J segment 8 bases; nucleotides outside the gene matches: 10. CDR3 length: 14 amino acids.

The rearrangement uses TRBV7-2 and TRBJ1-4; tentative D call: TRBD1 (5 bases). CDR3 size: 15 residues. The germline CDR1 and CDR2 sequences are SGHTA and FQGNSA. V lost 1 base, J lost 8 bases, and 14 bases lay in between. The CDR3 sequence: CASSLEPGGGEKLFF. Here the CDR3 DNA reads TGTGCCAGCAGCTTAGAGCCCGGGGGTGGGGAAAAACTGTTTTTT.

The chain combines TRBV2 with TRBJ2-7; 9 bases match TRBD2. The J segment lost 6 bases and the V segment lost 5 bases, leaving 8 bases of the junction unmatched. The CDR3 is 14 residues long. CDR1 and CDR2 (germline): SNHLY, FYNNEI. As DNA, the CDR3 is TGTGCCAGCAGTCTTAGCGGGAGTGGTCGCGAGCAGTACTTC. As protein: CASSLSGSGREQYF.

The chain carries TRBV4-3 and TRBJ2-6; 11 bases line up with TRBD1. The CDR3 totals 19 residues. From germline, CDR1 is LGHNA and CDR2 YSLEER. Trimming removed 0 bases from V and 2 bases from J; junction bases left unmatched: 6. The chain's CDR3 is CASSQEEDRGPAGANVLTF. The DNA of the CDR3 is TGCGCCAGCAGCCAAGAAGAGGACAGGGGGCCCGCTGGGGCCAACGTCCTGACTTTC.

V is TRBV7-8 and J is TRBJ1-2; 7 positions match TRBD1. This CDR3 contains 14 residues. The V segment lost 5 bases and the J segment 3 bases; nucleotides outside the gene matches: 6. The germline V gene has CDR1 SGHVS and CDR2 FQNEAQ. Here the CDR3 DNA reads TGTGCCAGCAGCATCCGACAGGGCTACTATGGCTACACCTTC. This sequence encodes CASSIRQGYYGYTF.

Regarding this clone: One end of the junction is discordant with germline, which a read error may explain. The chain employs TRBV7-9 and TRBJ2-1, with 9 bases matching TRBD1. CDR1 SEHNR and CDR2 FQNEAQ come from the germline V gene (reference sequence). The CDR3 totals 17 residues. The CDR3 region is CAGSPFADRGVYNEQFF. Written as DNA, the CDR3 is TGTGCCGGCAGCCCCTTCGCGGACAGGGGCGTTTACAATGAGCAGTTCTTC.

The genes are TRBV9 and TRBJ2-2; TRBD2 aligns across 7 bases. The J segment lost 9 bases and the V segment lost 0 bases, leaving 8 bases of the junction unmatched. Per germline, CDR1 SGDLS and CDR2 YYNGEE. The CDR3 has 15 amino acids. CDR3 sequence: CASSVEGLAVRELFF. The CDR3 DNA is TGTGCCAGCAGCGTAGAGGGGCTAGCGGTCAGGGAGCTGTTTTTT.

The CDR3 here is CASALMGQMDTIYF. The CDR3, as DNA: TGTGCCAGCGCACTGATGGGGCAGATGGACACCATATATTTT. The chain links TRBV27 to TRBJ1-3, with D tentatively TRBD1 (5 bases). This CDR3 spans 14 amino acids. Germline loops: CDR1 MNHEY, CDR2 SMNVEV (reference sequence). The ends were cut back, 8 bases at V and 8 bases at J, with 19 bases in the middle.

The genes are TRBV6-1 and TRBJ1-5; no clear D. The V end was cut by 5 bases, the J end by 0 bases, with 8 bases between. CDR1 and CDR2 from the germline V gene are MNHNS and SASEGT. The CDR3 runs to 14 residues. CDR3: CASSQDFSNQPQHF. The CDR3 region has the DNA TGTGCCAGCAGTCAGGATTTTAGCAATCAGCCCCAGCATTTT.

V and J are TRBV5-1 and TRBJ2-5; 11 nucleotides match TRBD1. Germline trimming cut 6 bases from V and 5 bases from J; bases unmatched to any gene: 9. This CDR3 is 15 amino acids long. The germline CDR1 and CDR2 sequences are SGHRS and YFSETQ. This chain's CDR3 is CASTLGTGGSETQYF. DNA for the CDR3: TGCGCCAGCACCCTGGGGACAGGGGGGTCGGAGACCCAGTACTTC. The full variable domain, in which reference TRBV5-1 and TRBJ2-5 provide the parts outside the CDR3, is KAGVTQTPRYLIKTRGQQVTLSCSPISGHRSVSWYQQTPGQGLQFLFEYFSETQRNKGNFPGRFSGRQFSNSRSEMNVSTLELGDSALYLCASTLGTGGSETQYFGPGTRLLVL.

This chain uses TRBV27 with TRBJ2-5; 8 bases fit TRBD2. The CDR3 consists of 17 residues. Trimming at V came to 0 bases and at J to 4 bases, leaving 10 bases not matched to a gene. The V gene's germline CDR1 is MNHEY and CDR2 SMNVEV (reference sequence). The CDR3 coding sequence is TGTGCCAGCAGTTTATCCCCTTTCGGGGGGGCAGGAGAGACCCAGTACTTC. This gives the protein CASSLSPFGGAGETQYF.

The chain joins TRBV29-1 to TRBJ1-1, with D possibly being TRBD1 (6 bases). The length of the CDR3 is 13 residues. Germline CDR1 and CDR2: SQVTM and ANQGSEA. V was pared by 4 bases and J by 4 bases, with 13 bases between. The CDR3, as DNA: TGCAGCGTTGTACAGGGCTTGACCACTGAAGCTTTCTTT. As protein: CSVVQGLTTEAFF.